This T cell receptor beta chain was sequenced in a study of T cell responses to AZD1222 COVID-19 vaccine. Data came from immunoSEQ multiplex PCR; TCRdb stores just in-frame clones and leaves some out. Among 77,000 or so clones listed, around 91% were seen once. This TCR came from an adult in good health. Sequences were derived from peripheral blood, sampled on day 0 of AZD1222 vaccination.

CDR3 amino acids: CASSLGLGSYGYTF. CDR3 nucleotide sequence: TGCGCCAGCAGCTTGGGTCTAGGGTCCTATGGCTACACCTTC. This sequence joins TRBV5-1 and TRBJ1-2; D remains ambiguous. Per germline, CDR1 SGHRS and CDR2 YFSETQ. V lost 0 bases and J 4 bases, leaving 10 bases between the germline ends. The CDR3 runs 14 residues.